The next 18 T cell receptor beta chains were all read from a single sample in a study of kidney transplant recipient with SARS-CoV-2 infection. MiXCR, applied by TCRdb to the reads, yields one record per CDR3 protein. The profile shows fewer than 250,000 distinct CDR3 sequences, around 26% of them singletons. The input for sequencing was a blood sample, taken at baseline and on roughly day 110 from a kidney transplant recipient. These receptors were obtained from a male patient between 25 and 40 years old who had COVID-19 and was a kidney transplant recipient. These T cells may partly come from the graft donor.

This clonotype turned up a few times. Written as DNA, the CDR3 is TGTGCCAGCACAATAGACCTTAAGACACGGAACACTGAAGCTTTCTTT. Residues: CASTIDLKTRNTEAFF. The V and J genes are TRBV5-6 and TRBJ1-1, with D hard to call. V lost 6 bases and J 1 base, leaving 19 bases between the germline ends. The CDR3 consists of 16 residues. CDR1 SGHDT and CDR2 YYEEEE come from the germline V gene.

As concerns this clonotype: Given a much more abundant clone one base away, this may be a read error. For the CDR3, the DNA is TGTGCAAGTCGCGGCGTAGCGACTCCACGAAGGACCTATGGCTACACCTTC. This codes for CASRGVATPRRTYGYTF. V and J are TRBV12-2 and TRBJ1-2. TRBV12-2 is a documented pseudogene. The CDR3 consists of 17 residues.

This clonotype has at least ten counts. The chain employs TRBV6-5 and TRBJ2-1; D may be TRBD2 (5 bases). In germline, CDR1 is MNHEY, CDR2 SVGAGI. The CDR3 is 13 amino acids. Trimming removed 6 bases at V and 9 bases at J, with 15 bases between. CDR3 sequence: CASRAGSKGEQFF. The CDR3 DNA is TGTGCCAGCAGGGCGGGCTCGAAGGGTGAGCAGTTCTTC.

The chain recombines TRBV5-5 with TRBJ2-4; D not certain. Germline lookup yields CDR1 SGHKS and CDR2 YYEKEE (reference sequence). Trimming cost V 5 bases and J 2 bases, with 11 bases left between them. This CDR3 comprises 14 residues. CDR3 protein: CASRDPLSKNIQYF. DNA of the CDR3: TGTGCCAGCAGAGACCCCCTATCCAAAAACATTCAGTACTTC.

Many counts were recorded for this clonotype. V and J are TRBV6-5 and TRBJ2-7, with D tentatively TRBD2 (6 bases). The ends were cut back, 4 bases at V and 6 bases at J, with 10 bases in the middle. The CDR3 has 12 amino acids. Germline-derived CDR1 and CDR2 are MNHEY and SVGAGI. The DNA of the CDR3 is TGTGCCAGCAGTTGGGACTGGGGCGAGCAGTACTTC. It specifies CASSWDWGEQYF.

The table lists this clonotype with a few counts. The rearrangement uses TRBV7-1 and TRBJ1-2; unclear D gene. TRBV7-1 is an open reading frame whose function is uncertain. The ends were cut back, 5 bases at V and 4 bases at J, with 23 bases in the middle. This CDR3 is 17 amino acids long. The CDR3 DNA follows: TGTGCCAGCAGCCCTAGCGTTCACGAGGGAAAGACCTATGGCTACACCTTC. Encoded protein: CASSPSVHEGKTYGYTF.

This clonotype was seen at least ten times. The V and J genes are TRBV6-5 and TRBJ2-5; D remains ambiguous. Germline V gene data show CDR1 as MNHEY and CDR2 as SVGAGI. The V end lost 5 bases, the J end lost 2 bases, and 9 bases lay between the germline ends. The CDR3 sequence is 13 residues long. CDR3 loop: CASSVGQQETQYF. The CDR3, as DNA: TGTGCCAGCAGTGTAGGGCAACAAGAGACCCAGTACTTC.

This clonotype was observed many times. V gene TRBV4-3 combines with J gene TRBJ1-4; D uncertain. The CDR3 runs 15 residues. With 0 bases removed from V and 0 bases from J, the gap between germline ends came to 5 bases. CDR1 is LGHNA, CDR2 YSLEER, per germline. The CDR3 DNA reads as TGCGCCAGCAGCCAAGAGTCGTCAACTAATGAAAAACTGTTTTTT. Its protein is CASSQESSTNEKLFF.

The chain carries TRBV3-1 and TRBJ2-5, with 11 bases fitting TRBD2. Losses at the gene ends were 4 bases for V and 0 bases for J; bases not matched to a gene: 7. Looked up from germline, CDR1 is LGHDT and CDR2 is YNNKEL (reference sequence). The CDR3 has 17 residues. CDR3 nucleotides: TGTGCCAGCAGCCGACACCCGGGACTAGCGGACCAAGAGACCCAGTACTTC. It codes for CASSRHPGLADQETQYF.

The table lists this clonotype with many counts. V and J are TRBV11-2 and TRBJ2-7; D unclear. Germline V gene data show CDR1 as SGHAT and CDR2 as FQNNGV. The V end lost 5 bases, the J end lost 4 bases, and 18 bases lay between the germline ends. The CDR3 length is 15 residues. The CDR3 DNA reads TGTGCCAGCAGCCCAGGAACCGCGAGTCCTTACGAGCAGTACTTC. The encoded protein is CASSPGTASPYEQYF.

Notes on this clonotype: One base away lies a much larger clone, so this may be a sequencing read error. This sequence joins TRBV12-3 or TRBV12-4 and TRBJ1-2, with D perhaps matching TRBD1 (6 bases). The CDR3 is 15 residues long. The CDR3 here is CASSLRQATNCGYTF. The CDR3, as DNA: TGTGCCAGCAGTCTCCGACAGGCTACTAACTGTGGCTACACCTTC.

This clonotype has just a few counts. A much larger clone is a single base away; this may be a read error. CDR3 loop: CASNQRTGNQPQHF. The CDR3 region has the DNA TGCGCCAGCAACCAGAGGACAGGGAATCAGCCCCAGCATTTT. The chain is built from TRBV4-3 and TRBJ1-5, with 8 bases fitting TRBD1. The CDR3 has 14 residues. V lost 7 bases, J lost 4 bases, and 6 bases stayed unmatched. The germline V gene has CDR1 LGHNA and CDR2 YSLEER.

Notes on this clonotype: A much larger clone sits a single nucleotide away, making a read error possible. V and J are TRBV12-3 or TRBV12-4 and TRBJ2-5, with a weak D call TRBD2 (5 bases). The germline V and J ends were trimmed by 1 base and 4 bases, with 13 bases remaining between them. The CDR3 has 15 amino acids. CDR3 region: CASSLDGLVGETQYF. The CDR3, as DNA: TGTGCCAGCAGTTTAGACGGACTGGTTGGAGAGACCCAGTACTTC.

DNA for the CDR3: TGCGCCAGCAGCTTGGGCGCTATTCAGGGCAATGAGCAGTTCTTC. Its translation: CASSLGAIQGNEQFF. The chain links TRBV5-1 to TRBJ2-1, with D tentatively TRBD1 (5 bases). The V and J ends lost 0 bases and 6 bases respectively, with 13 bases between them. The CDR3 extends over 15 amino acids. Germline V gives CDR1 SGHRS, CDR2 YFSETQ.

This clonotype was detected ten times or more. This chain links TRBV5-1 with TRBJ1-1, with 7 bases identical to TRBD1. The V gene end was trimmed by 6 bases and the J gene end by 7 bases; junction bases not matched to a gene: 12. The CDR3 contains 14 residues. The germline V gene has CDR1 SGHRS and CDR2 YFSETQ. CDR3 DNA: TGCGCCAGCAACAGGGGTGAAATGATTGGTGAAGCTTTCTTT. This gives the protein CASNRGEMIGEAFF.

There are many counts of this clonotype. This chain uses TRBV7-1 with TRBJ1-2; D not resolved. TRBV7-1 is labeled an ORF, and its function is uncertain. Trimming removed 5 bases from V and 4 bases from J, with 23 bases in between. The CDR3 contains 17 residues. As DNA, the CDR3 is TGTGCCAGCAGCCAGTGTACTCACGAGGGAAAGACCTATGGCTACACCTTC. Protein product: CASSQCTHEGKTYGYTF.

This clonotype came up many times. This rearrangement joins TRBV12-3 or TRBV12-4 to TRBJ2-7; 11 bases agree with TRBD1. The CDR3 totals 19 residues. V dropped 1 base and J dropped 4; count of bases not matched to a gene: 15. The CDR3 bases are TGTGCCAGCAGTTTAGACGTTTGGGGGACAGGGGGAACTCCATACGAGCAGTACTTC. Translation: CASSLDVWGTGGTPYEQYF.

This clonotype was seen at least ten times. This chain links TRBV16 with TRBJ1-3, with 7 bases that match TRBD1. The CDR3 is made up of 17 amino acids. V lost 2 bases and J lost 1; bases outside the gene matches: 8. Germline lookup yields CDR1 KGHSY and CDR2 FQNENV. CDR3 nucleotides: TGTGCCAGCAGCCAACTAACGACAGGGACTTCTGGAAACACCATATATTTT. Translating it yields CASSQLTTGTSGNTIYF.